This T cell receptor (beta chain) was sequenced in a study of T cell responses to AZD1222 COVID-19 vaccine. The CDR3 is made up of 15 amino acids. Per germline, CDR1 MDHEN and CDR2 SYDVKM. Between the trimmed V and J ends, which lost 6 bases and 2 bases, there was a span of 16 bases. Assay: immunoSEQ multiplex PCR; the TCRdb copy retains only in-frame clones and omits some. Of 25,000 to 30,000 clones in the sample, over 75% were seen once. This receptor was obtained from an adult in good health. This chain connects TRBV28 to TRBJ1-2; D might be TRBD1 (5 bases). The material sequenced was peripheral blood, taken on day 0 of AZD1222 vaccination. The CDR3 DNA sequence: TGTGCCAGCAGGGGGGAAAGGACGTTGAACTATGGCTACACCTTC. Protein sequence: CASRGERTLNYGYTF.